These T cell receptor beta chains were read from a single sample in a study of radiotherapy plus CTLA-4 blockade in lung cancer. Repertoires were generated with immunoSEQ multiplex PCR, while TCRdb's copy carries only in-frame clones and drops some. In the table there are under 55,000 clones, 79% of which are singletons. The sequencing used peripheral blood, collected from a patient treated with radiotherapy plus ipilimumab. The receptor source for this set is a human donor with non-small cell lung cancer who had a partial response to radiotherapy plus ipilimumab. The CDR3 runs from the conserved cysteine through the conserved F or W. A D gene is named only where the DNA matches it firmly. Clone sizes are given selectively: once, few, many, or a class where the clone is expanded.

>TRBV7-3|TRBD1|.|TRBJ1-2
CASSSTDKGQGNRGYTF
TGTGCCAGCAGCTCCACCGATAAGGGACAGGGGAATCGTGGCTACACCTTC
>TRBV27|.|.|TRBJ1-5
CASSVEKSNQPQHF
TGTGCCAGCAGTGTCGAGAAAAGCAATCAGCCCCAGCATTTT
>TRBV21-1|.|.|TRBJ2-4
CASSKDEGQGRAKNIQYF
TGTGCCAGCAGCAAAGATGAGGGACAGGGGAGGGCCAAAAACATTCAGTACTTC
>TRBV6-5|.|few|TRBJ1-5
CASSYSGPYSNQPQHF
TGTGCCAGCAGTTACTCGGGGCCTTATAGCAATCAGCCCCAGCATTTT
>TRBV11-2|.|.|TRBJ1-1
CASSLVAGYTEAFF
TGTGCCAGCAGCTTAGTTGCCGGTTACACTGAAGCTTTCTTT
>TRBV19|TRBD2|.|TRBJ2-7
CASSISSGGPYEQYF
TGTGCCAGTAGTATATCTAGCGGGGGCCCCTACGAGCAGTACTTC
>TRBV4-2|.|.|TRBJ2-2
CASSQVGGNTGELFF
TGTGCCAGCAGCCAAGTGGGGGGGAACACCGGGGAGCTGTTTTTT
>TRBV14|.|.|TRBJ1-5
CASSQGSGIDQPQHF
TGTGCCAGCAGCCAAGGGTCAGGGATAGATCAGCCCCAGCATTTT
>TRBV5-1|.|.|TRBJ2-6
CASSLVRIASSGANVLTF
TGCGCCAGCAGCTTGGTAAGGATAGCTAGCTCTGGGGCCAACGTCCTGACTTTC
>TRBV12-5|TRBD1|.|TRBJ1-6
CASGLTQGNSPLHF
TGTGCTAGTGGTTTGACACAGGGGAATTCACCCCTCCACTTT
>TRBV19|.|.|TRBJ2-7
CASSIITSYEQYF
TGTGCCAGTAGTATTATAACATCCTACGAGCAGTACTTC
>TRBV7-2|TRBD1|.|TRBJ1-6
CASSPERDSFYNSPLHF
TGTGCCAGCAGCCCCGAGAGGGACAGTTTCTATAATTCACCCCTCCACTTT
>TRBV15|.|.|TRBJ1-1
CATSRDGGAGTEAFF
TGTGCCACCAGCAGAGATGGGGGGGCAGGTACTGAAGCTTTCTTT
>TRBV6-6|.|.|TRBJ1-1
CASSYSAAGDTEAFF
TGTGCCAGCAGTTACTCGGCCGCGGGGGACACTGAAGCTTTCTTT
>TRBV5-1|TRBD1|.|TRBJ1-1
CASSQTGGAAEAFF
TGCGCCAGCAGCCAGACAGGGGGCGCGGCTGAAGCTTTCTTT
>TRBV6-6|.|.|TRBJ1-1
CASRSGTLEAFF
TGTGCCAGCAGATCCGGGACACTTGAAGCTTTCTTT
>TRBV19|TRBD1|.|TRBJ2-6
CASSIIRGHPSGANVLTF
TGTGCCAGTAGTATTATCAGGGGGCACCCCTCTGGGGCCAACGTCCTGACTTTC
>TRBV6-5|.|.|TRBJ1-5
CASSAGILGNQPQHF
TGTGCCAGCAGTGCAGGGATCTTGGGCAATCAGCCCCAGCATTTT
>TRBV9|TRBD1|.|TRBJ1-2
CASSVGGQAQVGYTF
TGTGCCAGCAGCGTAGGGGGACAGGCTCAAGTGGGCTACACCTTC
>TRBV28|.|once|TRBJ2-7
CASSLLTSSASRQYF
TGTGCCAGCAGTTTATTGACCTCCTCGGCTAGTCGGCAGTACTTC
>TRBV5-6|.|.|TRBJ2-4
CASSFRVPGAKNIQYF
TGTGCCAGCAGCTTCCGGGTCCCAGGGGCCAAAAACATTCAGTACTTC
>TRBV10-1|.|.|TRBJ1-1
CASSENRVATEAFF
TGCGCCAGCAGTGAGAACAGGGTGGCCACTGAAGCTTTCTTT
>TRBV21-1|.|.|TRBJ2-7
CASTEKGFLNYEQYF
TGTGCCAGCACCGAAAAAGGCTTTTTGAACTACGAGCAGTACTTC
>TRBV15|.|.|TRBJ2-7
CATSGASYEQYF
TGTGCCACCAGCGGGGCCTCCTACGAGCAGTACTTC
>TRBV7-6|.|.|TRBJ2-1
CASSLSPGYEQFF
TGTGCCAGCAGCTTATCCCCGGGATACGAGCAGTTCTTC
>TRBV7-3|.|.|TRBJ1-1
CASSRWSGVTEAFF
TGTGCCAGCAGCAGATGGTCGGGGGTCACTGAAGCTTTCTTT
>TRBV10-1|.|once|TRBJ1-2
CASSESGTTGYTF
TGCGCCAGCAGTGAGTCGGGGACAACTGGCTACACCTTC
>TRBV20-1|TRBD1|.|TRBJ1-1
CKGQLNTEAFF
TGTAAGGGACAGTTGAACACTGAAGCTTTCTTT
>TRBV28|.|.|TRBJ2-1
CASSPVAGTRVYNEQFF
TGTGCCAGCAGTCCAGTCGCCGGGACAAGGGTTTACAATGAGCAGTTCTTC
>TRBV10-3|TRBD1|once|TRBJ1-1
CAISGGTGIGTEAFF
TGTGCCATCAGTGGAGGGACAGGGATTGGGACTGAAGCTTTCTTT
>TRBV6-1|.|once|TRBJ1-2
CASRQGYGYTF
TGTGCCAGCAGACAGGGTTATGGCTACACCTTC
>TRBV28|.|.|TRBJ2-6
CASSTPQVSGANVLTF
TGTGCCAGCAGCACCCCTCAGGTTTCGGGGGCCAACGTCCTGACTTTC
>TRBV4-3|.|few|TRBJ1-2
CASSQELGPYGYTF
TGCGCCAGCAGCCAAGAGCTCGGTCCCTATGGCTACACCTTC
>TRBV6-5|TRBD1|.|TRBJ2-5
CASSSPGQGPGAQYF
TGTGCCAGCAGTTCACCGGGACAGGGGCCCGGGGCCCAGTACTTC
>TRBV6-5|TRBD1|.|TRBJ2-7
CASRANRGRFYEQYF
TGTGCCAGCAGAGCAAACAGGGGGCGCTTCTACGAGCAGTACTTC
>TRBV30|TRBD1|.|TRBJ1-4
CAWSADRVLNEKLFF
TGTGCCTGGAGTGCGGACAGGGTTCTTAATGAAAAACTGTTTTTT
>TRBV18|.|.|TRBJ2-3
CASSPPAGGLTDTQYF
TGTGCCAGCTCACCACCAGCAGGAGGGTTAACAGATACGCAGTATTTT
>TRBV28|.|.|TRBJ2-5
CASSLEETQYF
TGTGCCAGCAGTTTAGAGGAGACCCAGTACTTC
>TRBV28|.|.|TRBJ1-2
CASSSGVPYGYTF
TGTGCCAGCAGTTCGGGGGTCCCCTACGGCTACACCTTC
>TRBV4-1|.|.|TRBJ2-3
CASSQEGLATDTQYF
TGCGCCAGCAGCCAAGAGGGGCTAGCGACAGATACGCAGTATTTT
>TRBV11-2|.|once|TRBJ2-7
CASSSVDTYEQYF
TGTGCCAGCAGCTCCGTCGACACCTACGAGCAGTACTTC
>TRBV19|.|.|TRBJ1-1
CASSIPFGTEAFF
TGTGCCAGTAGTATTCCTTTCGGCACTGAAGCTTTCTTT
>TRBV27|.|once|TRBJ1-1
CASRSLFVGAANTEAFF
TGTGCCAGCAGATCTCTATTCGTTGGGGCGGCGAACACTGAAGCTTTCTTT